The clone carrying this T cell receptor beta chain was observed a handful of times. This entry is derived from a study of T-cell reconstitution after alpha-beta-depleted transplantation in children. Unique molecular identifiers featured in how the TCRbeta library was prepared. MiXCR was run by TCRdb on the PCR reads, yielding one entry per CDR3 protein. The repertoire holds approximately 490,000 distinct CDR3 sequences, roughly an eighth seen once, with over 5.5% in the top ten. The sample in question was PBMCs from the stem cell graft donor, obtained from the stem cell graft. The receptor was derived from a human donor who donated a stem cell graft to a child with combined immunodeficiency.

The DNA of the CDR3 is TGTGCCAGCAGACCGGGACAGCTAAGCAATGAGCAGTTCTTC. Its protein is CASRPGQLSNEQFF. The gene calls are TRBV12-3 or TRBV12-4 and TRBJ2-1; 7 bases line up with TRBD1. The ends lost 6 bases at V and 6 bases at J; junction bases unmatched: 8. The CDR3 extends over 14 amino acids.